This is a list of T cell receptor beta chains from one sample in a study of blood T cells in healthy people across ages. TCRdb ran MiXCR on the 5' RACE reads and lists one entry per CDR3 protein. The profile shows 850,000 to 1,100,000 distinct CDR3 sequences, around two fifths of them singletons. The material sequenced was blood. These receptors came from a man between 18 and 35 years old in good health. Each CDR3 is given with its conserved first and last residue. The order of the fields is CDR3 protein, CDR3 DNA, V gene, clone size, D gene, J gene. A D gene is named only where the DNA matches it firmly. Only some rows state a clone size, as once, few, many or a class for expanded clones.

CSADDRSSYNEQYF	TGCAGTGCTGACGACCGAAGCTCCTACAATGAGCAGTACTTC	TRBV20-1	NA	NA	TRBJ2-7
CASSLQGAMETQYF	TGTGCCAGCAGCTTACAGGGGGCTATGGAGACCCAGTACTTC	TRBV7-2	NA	TRBD1	TRBJ2-5
CASSQDLASANEQFF	TGTGCCAGCAGCCAAGATCTGGCTAGCGCCAATGAGCAGTTCTTC	TRBV3-1	NA	NA	TRBJ2-1
CASSQVLSGGQDTQYF	TGCGCCAGCAGCCAAGTGCTTAGCGGGGGGCAAGATACGCAGTATTTT	TRBV4-1	many	TRBD2	TRBJ2-3
CASSQDPGSGTADTQYF	TGCGCCAGCAGCCAAGACCCCGGGTCAGGGACTGCAGATACGCAGTATTTT	TRBV4-3	NA	NA	TRBJ2-3
CASSYPEQGCVTDTQYF	TGTGCCAGCAGCTACCCAGAACAGGGGTGTGTCACAGATACGCAGTATTTT	TRBV7-3	NA	TRBD1	TRBJ2-3
CASSLLGYHNSPLHF	TGTGCCAGCAGTTTACTGGGGTACCATAATTCACCCCTCCACTTT	TRBV12-3/TRBV12-4	NA	NA	TRBJ1-6
CASSPTQGQLDSPLHF	TGCGCCAGCAGCCCCACACAGGGGCAATTGGATTCACCCCTCCACTTT	TRBV5-1	few	TRBD1	TRBJ1-6
CASGSKETQYF	TGTGCCAGCGGTTCGAAAGAGACCCAGTACTTC	TRBV7-9	NA	NA	TRBJ2-5
CASSYGTGASDTQYF	TGTGCCAGCAGTTACGGGACAGGAGCCTCAGATACGCAGTATTTT	TRBV6-2/TRBV6-3	few	TRBD1	TRBJ2-3
CSASDRRTDTQYF	TGCAGCGCCTCGGACAGGCGCACAGATACGCAGTATTTT	TRBV29-1	many	TRBD1	TRBJ2-3
CACSQDLWEMNTEAFF	TGTGCCTGCAGCCAAGATTTGTGGGAGATGAACACTGAAGCTTTCTTT	TRBV4-2	NA	NA	TRBJ1-1
CATGTGDNEQFF	TGTGCCACAGGGACAGGGGACAATGAGCAGTTCTTC	TRBV10-3	many	TRBD1	TRBJ2-1
CASSQAVINEQFF	TGTGCCAGCAGCCAAGCAGTAATCAATGAGCAGTTCTTC	TRBV4-2	few	NA	TRBJ2-1
CASSQDRLAGGHSGELFF	TGCGCCAGCAGCCAAGATCGGCTAGCGGGGGGGCATTCCGGGGAGCTGTTTTTT	TRBV4-1	NA	TRBD2	TRBJ2-2
CSARQGTNTEAFF	TGCAGTGCTAGACAGGGAACGAACACTGAAGCTTTCTTT	TRBV20-1	NA	NA	TRBJ1-1
CAIGGWGAQKTDTQYF	TGTGCCATCGGAGGGTGGGGGGCGCAGAAAACAGATACGCAGTATTTT	TRBV10-3	NA	NA	TRBJ2-3
CASSQVDVYNEQFF	TGCGCCAGCAGCCAAGTGGACGTCTACAATGAGCAGTTCTTC	TRBV4-3	few	NA	TRBJ2-1
CASSLSSANNSPLHF	TGTGCCAGCAGTTTATCGTCCGCTAATAATTCACCCCTCCACTTT	TRBV27	NA	NA	TRBJ1-6
CASSPEWESSYEQYF	TGTGCCAGCAGTCCGGAATGGGAAAGCTCCTACGAGCAGTACTTC	TRBV12-3/TRBV12-4	NA	NA	TRBJ2-7
CASSVGDSRTDTQYF	TGTGCCAGCAGCGTCGGCGACTCCCGCACAGATACGCAGTATTTT	TRBV9	NA	NA	TRBJ2-3
CASNRDITYEQYF	TGTGCCAGCAACCGGGACATAACCTACGAGCAGTACTTC	TRBV14	NA	NA	TRBJ2-7
CASSESGDGYNEQYF	TGTGCCAGCAGTGAGAGCGGGGACGGGTACAATGAGCAGTACTTC	TRBV25-1	NA	TRBD2	TRBJ2-7
CASGRLAETQYF	TGTGCCAGCGGGAGACTAGCAGAGACCCAGTACTTC	TRBV12-3/TRBV12-4	NA	TRBD2	TRBJ2-5
CASSEADVAGGYTF	TGTGCCAGCAGTGAAGCGGACGTGGCGGGCGGCTACACCTTC	TRBV6-1	NA	NA	TRBJ1-2
CASSFIGDTEAFF	TGTGCCAGCAGCTTTATTGGGGACACTGAAGCTTTCTTT	TRBV7-9	few	NA	TRBJ1-1
CAITGGLDTQYF	TGTGCCATCACCGGGGGACTAGATACGCAGTATTTT	TRBV10-3	NA	NA	TRBJ2-3
CASSRQSENTEAFF	TGCGCCAGCAGCCGACAGTCGGAGAACACTGAAGCTTTCTTT	TRBV5-1	few	NA	TRBJ1-1
CSARGEGSLTYEQYF	TGCAGTGCTAGGGGAGAGGGGAGCCTGACCTACGAGCAGTACTTC	TRBV20-1	few	NA	TRBJ2-7
CASSFDRISNYGYTF	TGTGCCAGCAGCTTTGACAGGATTTCTAACTATGGCTACACCTTC	TRBV7-2	NA	NA	TRBJ1-2
CASISSGLAEGYNEQFF	TGTGCCAGCATTTCTTCGGGACTAGCGGAGGGCTACAATGAGCAGTTCTTC	TRBV27	NA	TRBD2	TRBJ2-1
CASSVGGEHQPQHF	TGTGCCAGCAGCGTAGGGGGGGAGCATCAGCCCCAGCATTTT	TRBV7-9	once	NA	TRBJ1-5
CASTTSGRRQYF	TGTGCCAGCACCACCTCGGGACGTCGGCAGTATTTT	TRBV28	NA	NA	TRBJ2-3
CASSKGGALNEKLFF	TGTGCCAGCAGCAAGGGAGGGGCCCTCAATGAAAAACTGTTTTTT	TRBV28	few	NA	TRBJ1-4
CASSLASPDTEAFF	TGCGCCAGCAGCTTGGCGTCCCCCGACACTGAAGCTTTCTTT	TRBV5-1	NA	NA	TRBJ1-1
CASSQEIGVPTTPLHF	TGTGCCAGCAGCCAAGAGATCGGGGTGCCGACTACACCCCTCCACTTT	TRBV4-2	NA	NA	TRBJ1-6
CASSFRGGRNEQFF	TGCGCCAGCAGCTTCCGCGGGGGGCGCAATGAGCAGTTCTTC	TRBV5-1	NA	TRBD2	TRBJ2-1
CASSWGTSGGAYEQYF	TGTGCCAGCAGCTGGGGTACTAGCGGGGGGGCCTACGAGCAGTACTTC	TRBV7-2	few	TRBD2	TRBJ2-7
CASSSTENNNRGNEKLFF	TGTGCCAGCAGCTCAACGGAAAATAACAACCGAGGAAATGAAAAACTGTTTTTT	TRBV11-1	few	NA	TRBJ1-4
CSARAGQGSNEKLFF	TGCAGTGCTAGAGCGGGACAGGGAAGTAATGAAAAACTGTTTTTT	TRBV20-1	NA	TRBD1	TRBJ1-4
CASSPLRETQYF	TGTGCCAGCAGCCCTCTGAGGGAGACCCAGTACTTC	TRBV6-6	many	NA	TRBJ2-5
CASSAGGGETYEQYF	TGTGCCAGCAGCGCAGGCGGGGGAGAAACCTACGAGCAGTACTTC	TRBV9	NA	TRBD2	TRBJ2-7
CASSGKSSYNEQFF	TGTGCCAGCAGCGGTAAGAGCTCCTACAATGAGCAGTTCTTC	TRBV5-4	NA	NA	TRBJ2-1
CASRAGQDYRPTNEKLFF	TGTGCCAGCCGAGCGGGACAGGATTACCGCCCGACTAATGAAAAACTGTTTTTT	TRBV6-1	NA	TRBD1	TRBJ1-4
CASSLDTGAAGANVLTF	TGCGCCAGCAGCCTTGATACAGGCGCGGCTGGGGCCAACGTCCTGACTTTC	TRBV5-1	few	NA	TRBJ2-6
CSVTGTGGSEQYF	TGCAGCGTTACCGGGACAGGGGGCTCCGAGCAGTACTTC	TRBV29-1	NA	TRBD1	TRBJ2-7
CASSYAQGGSYNEQYF	TGTGCCAGCAGTTATGCCCAAGGGGGCTCCTACAATGAGCAGTACTTC	TRBV6-2/TRBV6-3	once	TRBD1	TRBJ2-7
CASSFLSGGKRSDTQYF	TGTGCCAGCAGTTTCCTTAGCGGGGGGAAAAGGTCCGATACGCAGTATTTT	TRBV6-6	few	TRBD2	TRBJ2-3
CASSQELGQPQHF	TGTGCCAGCAGCCAAGAACTTGGTCAGCCCCAGCATTTT	TRBV3-1	few	NA	TRBJ1-5
CASGDGGFYGYTF	TGTGCCAGCGGAGATGGGGGATTTTATGGCTACACCTTC	TRBV27	few	NA	TRBJ1-2
CSAKPQINEQFF	TGCAGTGCCAAGCCCCAGATCAATGAGCAGTTCTTC	TRBV20-1	few	NA	TRBJ2-1
CASSYGTPGEAFF	TGTGCCAGCAGTTACGGGACACCCGGTGAAGCTTTCTTT	TRBV6-2/TRBV6-3	NA	NA	TRBJ1-1
CSAIRGSSYEQYF	TGCAGTGCCATACGTGGCAGCTCCTACGAGCAGTACTTC	TRBV20-1	once	NA	TRBJ2-7
CASSSPAGGPYNEQFF	TGTGCCAGCAGCTCGCCAGCGGGGGGCCCATACAATGAGCAGTTCTTC	TRBV5-4	once	TRBD2	TRBJ2-1
CASSQDFRMNTEAFF	TGCGCCAGCAGCCAAGATTTCCGGATGAACACTGAAGCTTTCTTT	TRBV4-3	NA	NA	TRBJ1-1
CASSLDARGYEQYF	TGTGCCAGCAGCTTGGACGCCAGGGGTTACGAGCAGTACTTC	TRBV5-4	NA	NA	TRBJ2-7
CASSVGPNLAKNIQYF	TGTGCCAGCAGCGTCGGTCCGAACTTAGCCAAAAACATTCAGTACTTC	TRBV9	NA	NA	TRBJ2-4
CASSLFRDEVTGNNEQYF	TGTGCCAGCAGCCTTTTCCGGGACGAGGTTACAGGAAACAATGAGCAGTACTTC	TRBV27	NA	NA	TRBJ2-5